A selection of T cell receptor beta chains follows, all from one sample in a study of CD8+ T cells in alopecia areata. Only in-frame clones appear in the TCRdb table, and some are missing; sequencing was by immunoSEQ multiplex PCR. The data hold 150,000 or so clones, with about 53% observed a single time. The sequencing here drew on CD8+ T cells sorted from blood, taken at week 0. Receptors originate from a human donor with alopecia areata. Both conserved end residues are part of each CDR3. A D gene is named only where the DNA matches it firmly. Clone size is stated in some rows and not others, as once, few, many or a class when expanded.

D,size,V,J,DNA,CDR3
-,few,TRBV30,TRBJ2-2,TGTTCGGCGGGTCATAACACCGGGGAGCTGTTTTTT,CSAGHNTGELFF
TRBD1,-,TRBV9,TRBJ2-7,TGTGCCAGCAGCGTTTCAACAGGGGGCTTCGAGCAGTACTTC,CASSVSTGGFEQYF
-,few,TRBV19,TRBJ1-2,TGTGCCAGTAGCTTTGGCAGTAACTATGGCTACACCTTC,CASSFGSNYGYTF
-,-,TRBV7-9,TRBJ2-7,TGTGCCAGCAGCTTAGTGAGCTCCTACGAGCAGTACTTC,CASSLVSSYEQYF
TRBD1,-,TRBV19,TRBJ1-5,TGTGCCAGTAGTAAGGACAGGGACTATCAGCCCCAGCATTTT,CASSKDRDYQPQHF
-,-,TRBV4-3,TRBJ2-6,TGCGCCAGCAGCCAAGACGGTTCTGGGGCCAACGTCCTGACTTTC,CASSQDGSGANVLTF
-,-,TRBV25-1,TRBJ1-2,TGTGCCAGCAGTGACGACTATGGCTACACCTTC,CASSDDYGYTF
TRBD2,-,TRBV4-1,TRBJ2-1,TGCGCCAGCAGCCTGACTCGGCTAGCGGGGGGCACCGACAATGAGCAGTTCTTC,CASSLTRLAGGTDNEQFF
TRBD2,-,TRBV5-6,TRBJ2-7,TGTGCCAGCAGCTTGGGGCTAGCGGGGTCCGAGCAGTACTTC,CASSLGLAGSEQYF
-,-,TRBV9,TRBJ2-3,TGTGCCAGCAGCGTAGATGGCAGAACGCAGTATTTT,CASSVDGRTQYF
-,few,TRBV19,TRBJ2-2,TGTGCCAGTAGTATTGGGGGCACCGGGGAGCTGTTTTTT,CASSIGGTGELFF